The T cell receptor beta chain described here comes from a study of T cell repertoires in cytomegalovirus infection. On the study more broadly: As its CMV epitopes, the study selected recently identified HLA-C-restricted and well-studied HLA-B-restricted targets. The public TCR beta signatures pointed to both CMV infection and matching HLA type.

TCRdb re-called the reads with MiXCR, one entry per CDR3 protein. The top ten hold 12% of the sample, which has fewer than 950,000 distinct CDR3 sequences, approximately 29% seen once. Note on this clonotype: Its antigen is as yet unknown.

Per germline, CDR1 MGHRA and CDR2 YSYEKL. V gave up 1 base and J gave up 1 base, with 11 bases separating them. This CDR3 comprises 16 residues. General observations from the study: Summed frequency of public TCR beta families distinguished CMV carriers with the relevant HLA.

The V gene is TRBV4-1, the J gene TRBJ2-1; D possibly matches TRBD1 or TRBD2 (6 bases each). The TCR was taken from a human donor in good health (CMV status not recorded). Some clones in this sample may be carry-over from other donors' samples. The specimen was cultured CD8+ T cells from PBMCs, collected from culture after CMV antigen stimulation. The CDR3 region is CASSQVGGRSYNEQFF. CDR3 nucleotide sequence: TGCGCCAGCAGCCAAGTTGGGGGGCGTTCCTACAATGAGCAGTTCTTC.